Listed here are 5 T cell receptor beta chains from one sample, sequenced in a study of blood T cell repertoires in COVID-19 (TCRdb year 2020). Library method: the immunoSEQ multiplex PCR assay. TCRdb took over this immuneACCESS table, retaining in-frame rearrangements with V and J assigned. Such tables are incomplete; in checked studies, under half of the missing clones stem from an unresolved V gene, and the remainder is unexplained. Here the sample has over 400,000 clones; approximately 85% occur a single time. Roughly 3.1% of the sample comes from the top ten. Input material: peripheral blood. The receptors originated from a human donor in a cohort sampled during active COVID-19.

V gene TRBV19 combines with J gene TRBJ1-1, with 9 bases that match TRBD1. The CDR3 sequence is 15 residues long. V dropped 5 bases and J dropped 4; count of bases not matched to a gene: 8. Germline CDR1 is LNHDA and CDR2 is SQIVND (reference sequence). In nucleotides, the CDR3 is TGTGCCAGTAGTCCGGAAGGACAGGGGATCACTGAAGCTTTCTTT. Protein sequence: CASSPEGQGITEAFF. Full variable domain (rest looked up from reference TRBV19 and TRBJ1-1): DGGITQSPKYLFRKEGQNVTLSCEQNLNHDAMYWYRQDPGQGLRLIYYSQIVNDFQKGDIAEGYSVSREKKESFPLTVTSAQKNPTAFYLCASSPEGQGITEAFFGQGTRLTVV.

This chain links TRBV6-5 with TRBJ2-7, with 11 bases matching TRBD1. This CDR3 comprises 16 residues. Germline V CDR1 and CDR2: MNHEY, SVGAGI. V trimming: 4 bases; J trimming: 4 bases; junction bases outside the gene matches: 9. The CDR3: CASSSITGTGGYEQYF. Written as DNA, the CDR3 is TGTGCCAGCAGTTCTATTACTGGGACAGGGGGATACGAGCAGTACTTC.

The CDR3: CASSQDRLAGGPGSYNEQFF. CDR3 coding DNA: TGCGCCAGCAGCCAAGATAGACTAGCGGGAGGGCCGGGGTCCTACAATGAGCAGTTCTTC. This chain joins TRBV4-1 and TRBJ2-1, with 14 bases identical to TRBD2. The trim removed 0 bases at V and 1 base at J, leaving 8 bases unmatched. The CDR3 extends over 20 amino acids. CDR1 MGHRA and CDR2 YSYEKL come from the germline V gene.

The rearrangement uses TRBV30 and TRBJ1-6, with 7 bases fitting TRBD1. Per germline, CDR1 GTSNPN and CDR2 SVGIG (reference sequence). V lost 6 bases to trimming and J lost 5 bases; unmatched junction nucleotides: 10. This CDR3 contains 15 residues. CDR3 in amino acids: CACHPTGFNNSPLHF. CDR3 bases: TGTGCCTGCCACCCGACAGGGTTTAATAATTCACCCCTCCACTTT.

This sequence joins TRBV5-6 and TRBJ2-7, with D perhaps matching TRBD1 (6 bases). V was clipped by 6 bases and J by 6 bases, with 19 bases between them. The CDR3 extends over 14 amino acids. Per germline, CDR1 SGHDT and CDR2 YYEEEE. CDR3 sequence: CASTWDTGNGEQYF. DNA for the CDR3: TGTGCCAGCACCTGGGATACAGGGAACGGCGAGCAGTACTTC.